A selection of T cell receptor beta chains follows, all from one sample in a study of blood T cell repertoires in COVID-19. Clones were read by immunoSEQ multiplex PCR, and TCRdb kept only the in-frame ones, dropping some. The table has some 190,000 clones, less than 85% seen once. The source material was peripheral blood. The source is a woman aged 45-59 years with acute or convalescent COVID-19. The CDR3 runs from the conserved cysteine through the conserved F or W. A D gene is named only where the DNA matches it firmly. Clone size appears in some rows only: once, few, many, or a class for an expanded clone.

clone_size: NA; d_call: TRBD2; v_call: TRBV9; j_call: TRBJ2-6; cdr3_aa: CASSVGLAGGWDGKGANVLTF; cdr3_nt: TGTGCCAGCAGCGTAGGGCTAGCGGGAGGCTGGGACGGAAAAGGGGCCAACGTCCTGACTTTT
clone_size: once; d_call: TRBD2; v_call: TRBV6-5; j_call: TRBJ2-1; cdr3_aa: CASTRDRLAANEQFF; cdr3_nt: TGTGCCAGCACCCGCGACAGACTAGCGGCGAATGAGCAGTTCTTC
clone_size: once; d_call: NA; v_call: TRBV5-1; j_call: TRBJ2-2; cdr3_aa: CASSHSAGELFF; cdr3_nt: TGCGCCAGCAGTCACTCGGCCGGGGAGCTGTTTTTT
clone_size: NA; d_call: TRBD1; v_call: TRBV24-1; j_call: TRBJ2-5; cdr3_aa: CATSDPTPGQLRTQYF; cdr3_nt: TGTGCCACCAGTGACCCTACGCCGGGACAGCTGAGAACCCAGTACTTC
clone_size: NA; d_call: NA; v_call: TRBV9; j_call: TRBJ2-3; cdr3_aa: CASSVVFRYSRSTDTQYF; cdr3_nt: TGTGCCAGCAGCGTAGTGTTCCGTTACAGTAGAAGCACAGATACGCAGTATTTT
clone_size: NA; d_call: TRBD2; v_call: TRBV5-1; j_call: TRBJ2-1; cdr3_aa: CASYPPALAGANEQFF; cdr3_nt: TGCGCCAGCTATCCCCCTGCACTAGCGGGAGCCAATGAGCAGTTCTTC
clone_size: NA; d_call: TRBD2; v_call: TRBV7-2; j_call: TRBJ2-3; cdr3_aa: CASSISGREDTQYF; cdr3_nt: TGTGCCAGCAGTATTAGCGGGAGGGAAGATACGCAGTATTTT
clone_size: NA; d_call: TRBD2; v_call: TRBV7-9; j_call: TRBJ2-1; cdr3_aa: CASSLQAGGHNEQFF; cdr3_nt: TGTGCCAGCAGCCTCCAAGCGGGAGGACACAATGAGCAGTTCTTC
clone_size: few; d_call: NA; v_call: TRBV6-6; j_call: TRBJ1-4; cdr3_aa: CASSYEGNRNEKLFF; cdr3_nt: TGTGCCAGCAGTTACGAGGGAAATAGAAATGAAAAACTGTTTTTT
clone_size: NA; d_call: TRBD1; v_call: TRBV11-2; j_call: TRBJ1-6; cdr3_aa: CASSSDRGLLNYNSPLHF; cdr3_nt: TGTGCCAGCAGCTCGGACAGGGGGCTGCTTAACTATAATTCACCCCTCCACTTT
clone_size: NA; d_call: NA; v_call: TRBV6-5; j_call: TRBJ2-7; cdr3_aa: CASKNTFYEQYF; cdr3_nt: TGTGCCAGCAAGAACACCTTCTACGAGCAGTACTTC
clone_size: NA; d_call: NA; v_call: TRBV10-2; j_call: TRBJ2-2; cdr3_aa: CASSAQYLAGELFF; cdr3_nt: TGCGCCAGCAGTGCGCAATACTTAGCCGGGGAGCTGTTTTTT
clone_size: NA; d_call: TRBD1; v_call: TRBV3-1/TRBV3-2; j_call: TRBJ2-7; cdr3_aa: CASSPGTGKPYEQYF; cdr3_nt: TGTGCCAGCAGCCCCGGGACAGGGAAGCCCTACGAGCAGTACTTC